The source of this T cell receptor beta chain is a study of cytomegalovirus exposure and HLA in healthy donors. PCR employed 60 Vbeta and 13 Jbeta primers. Here immunoSEQ multiplex PCR was the method, and the copy in TCRdb shows in-frame clones only, minus some. The table lists 170,000 or so clones, 77% of them singletons, with approximately 3.7% in the top ten. The germline V gene encodes CDR1 SGHNT and CDR2 YYREEE (reference sequence). CDR3 length equals 17 residues. V lost 3 bases, J lost 3 bases, and 22 bases lay in between. This receptor was identified in a woman in her fifties or sixties in good health and CMV-seropositive. The chain couples TRBV5-4 to TRBJ2-7; D possibly corresponds to TRBD1 (6 bases). Sample: PBMCs. CDR3 protein: CASSSPLSTGVGYEQYF. The CDR3 DNA is TGTGCCAGCAGCTCCCCACTTTCGACAGGTGTAGGCTACGAGCAGTACTTC.